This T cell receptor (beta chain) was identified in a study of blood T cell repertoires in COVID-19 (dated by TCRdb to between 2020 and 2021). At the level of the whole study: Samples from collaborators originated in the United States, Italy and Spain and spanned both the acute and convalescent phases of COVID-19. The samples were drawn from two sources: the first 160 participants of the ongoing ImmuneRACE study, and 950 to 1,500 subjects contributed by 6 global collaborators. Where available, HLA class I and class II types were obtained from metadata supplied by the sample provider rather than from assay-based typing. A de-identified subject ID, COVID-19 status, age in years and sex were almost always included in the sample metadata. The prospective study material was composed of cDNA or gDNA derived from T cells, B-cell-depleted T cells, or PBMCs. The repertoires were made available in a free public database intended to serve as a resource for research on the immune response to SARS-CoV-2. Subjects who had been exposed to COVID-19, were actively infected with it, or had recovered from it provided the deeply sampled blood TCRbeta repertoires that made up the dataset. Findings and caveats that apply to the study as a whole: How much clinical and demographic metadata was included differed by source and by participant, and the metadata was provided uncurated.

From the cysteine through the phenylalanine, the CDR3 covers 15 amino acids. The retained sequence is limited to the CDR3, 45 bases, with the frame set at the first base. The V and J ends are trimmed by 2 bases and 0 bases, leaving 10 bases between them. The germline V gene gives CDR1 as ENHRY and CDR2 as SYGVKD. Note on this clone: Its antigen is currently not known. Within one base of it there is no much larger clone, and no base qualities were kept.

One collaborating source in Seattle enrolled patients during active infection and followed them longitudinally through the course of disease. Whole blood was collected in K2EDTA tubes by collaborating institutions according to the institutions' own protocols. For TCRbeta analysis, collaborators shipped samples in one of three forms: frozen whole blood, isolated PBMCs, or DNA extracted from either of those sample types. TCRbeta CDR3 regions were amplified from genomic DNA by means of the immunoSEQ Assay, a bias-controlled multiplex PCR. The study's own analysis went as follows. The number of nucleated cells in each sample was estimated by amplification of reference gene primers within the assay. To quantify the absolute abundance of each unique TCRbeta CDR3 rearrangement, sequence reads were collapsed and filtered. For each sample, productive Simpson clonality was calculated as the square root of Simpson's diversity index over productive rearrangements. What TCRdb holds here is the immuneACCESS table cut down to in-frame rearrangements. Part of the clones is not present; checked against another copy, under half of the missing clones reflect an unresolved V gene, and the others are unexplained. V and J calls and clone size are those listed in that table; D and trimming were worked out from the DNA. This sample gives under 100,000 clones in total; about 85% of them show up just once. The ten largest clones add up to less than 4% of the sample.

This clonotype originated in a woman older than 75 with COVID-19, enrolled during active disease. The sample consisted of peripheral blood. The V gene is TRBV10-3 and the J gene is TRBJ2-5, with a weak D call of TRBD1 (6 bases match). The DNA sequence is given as TGTGCCATCAGTGAGCCAAGGGGGTACCAAGAGACCCAGTACTTC. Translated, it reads CAISEPRGYQETQYF.